The 24 T cell receptor beta chains below all came from one sample that was sequenced in a study of Graves' ophthalmopathy and Graves' hyperthyroidism. RNA transcripts yielded amplified TCR beta CDR3 regions. Second-round multiplex PCR came after a first-round RT-PCR that employed HTBI primers. TCRdb fed the multiplex PCR reads into MiXCR, producing one record per CDR3 protein. The sample consists of around 1,000,000 distinct CDR3 sequences, about 38% of them appearing once. The specimen sequenced was peripheral blood or thyroid tissue (not recorded which). The receptors shown here come from an adult man with Graves' hyperthyroidism.

About this clonotype: This clone may be a read error of a much larger clone one base away. The chain employs TRBV7-8 and TRBJ2-7; the D call may be TRBD1 or TRBD2 (5 bases each). Trimming left V 10 bases short and J 2 bases short, with 18 bases between. CDR1 and CDR2 (germline): SGHVS, FQNEAQ. The CDR3 is 14 amino acids. The CDR3 DNA sequence: TGTGCCATCAGTTACGGGGTGGGGGCCTACGAGCAGTACTTC. Encoded protein: CAISYGVGAYEQYF.

The CDR3 reads CATSSDRDRTDTQYF. The CDR3, as DNA: TGTGCCACCAGTTCGGACAGGGACAGAACAGATACGCAGTATTTT. The chain couples TRBV15 to TRBJ2-3, with 8 bases identical to TRBD1. The CDR3 covers 15 residues. V dropped 6 bases and J dropped 3; count of bases not matched to a gene: 8. Germline V CDR1 and CDR2: LNHNV, YYDKDF (reference sequence).

This clonotype was seen once. The chain couples TRBV9 to TRBJ1-2, with 8 bases that match TRBD1. This CDR3 contains 16 residues. Germline V gene data show CDR1 as SGDLS and CDR2 as YYNGEE. The V and J ends lost 4 bases and 4 bases, in that order; junction bases with no gene match: 12. For the CDR3, the DNA is TGTGCCAGCAGCCCAGGGGGCAGGGAGGGCGTCTATGGCTACACCTTC. Amino acid sequence: CASSPGGREGVYGYTF.

This clonotype showed up many times. The junction does not match germline at one end; this may be a read error. The chain recombines TRBV29-1 with TRBJ2-5, with 7 bases lining up with TRBD2. Per the germline V gene, CDR1 is SQVTM and CDR2 is ANQGSEA. CDR3 length: 13 residues. CDR3 amino acids: CSVEERGLADSTF. The DNA for the CDR3 is TGCAGCGTTGAGGAGAGGGGCCTAGCGGATTCTACCTTC. The whole variable domain, filled in from reference TRBV29-1 and TRBJ2-5, reads SAVISQKPSRDICQRGTSLTIQCQVDSQVTMMFWYRQQPGQSLTLIATANQGSEATYESGFVIDKFPISRPNLTFSTLTVSNMSPEDSSIYLCSVEERGLADSTFGPGTRLLVL.

This clonotype was recorded at least ten times. The J gene is TRBJ1-6, the V gene TRBV7-8; no firm D call. Germline CDR1 is SGHVS and CDR2 is FQNEAQ. Trimming removed 5 bases from V and 9 bases from J, with 26 bases in between. CDR3 length: 18 residues. DNA of the CDR3: TGTGCCAGCAGCCCCCTTATAAGTGTCGGGCCCTGGGGTTCACCCCTCCACTTT. Translating gives CASSPLISVGPWGSPLHF.

This clonotype occurred a few times. The genes are TRBV9 and TRBJ2-2; 7 positions agree with TRBD1. The CDR3 consists of 15 residues. Germline V gene lookup returns CDR1 SGDLS and CDR2 YYNGEE. Unmatched junction bases numbered 6, after V lost 2 bases and J lost 5 bases. CDR3 coding DNA: TGTGCCAGCAGCGTGACACAGGGGATTACCGGGGAGCTGTTTTTT. Translation gives CASSVTQGITGELFF.

The J gene is TRBJ1-5, the V gene TRBV24-1, with no clear D. The CDR3 contains 9 residues. The germline CDR1 and CDR2 sequences are KGHDR and SFDVKD. V gave up 5 bases and J gave up 11 bases, with 3 bases separating them. CDR3 sequence (DNA): TGTGCCACCAGTGGTTCCCAGCATTTT. Translating it yields CATSGSQHF.

The chain combines TRBV9 with TRBJ2-7; 10 bases map to TRBD2. V shed 4 bases, J shed 4 bases, and the junction held 14 bases outside the gene matches. The CDR3 runs to 17 residues. Looked up from germline, CDR1 is SGDLS and CDR2 is YYNGEE. The CDR3 loop reads CASSPKTSGRAGYEQYF. CDR3 sequence (DNA): TGTGCCAGCAGCCCGAAAACAAGCGGGAGGGCCGGGTACGAGCAGTACTTC.

This clonotype was seen many times. The chain has TRBV7-9 and TRBJ2-5; no clear D gene. This CDR3 region has 13 residues. V gave up 3 bases and J gave up 7 bases, with 12 bases separating them. Germline lookup yields CDR1 SEHNR and CDR2 FQNEAQ (reference sequence). CDR3: CASSFAQTATQYF. In nucleotides, the CDR3 is TGTGCCAGCAGCTTTGCCCAAACGGCGACCCAGTACTTC. Filled out from reference TRBV7-9 and TRBJ2-5, the complete variable domain reads DTGVSQNPRHKITKRGQNVTFRCDPISEHNRLYWYRQTLGQGPEFLTYFQNEAQLEKSRLLSDRFSAERPKGSFSTLEIQRTEQGDSAMYLCASSFAQTATQYFGPGTRLLVL.

Here the CDR3 DNA reads TGTGCCAGCAGGGGAAACCTAGCGCTACAAGAGACCCAGTACTTC. It translates to CASRGNLALQETQYF. The rearrangement joins TRBV10-3 to TRBJ2-5, with D perhaps assigned TRBD1 or TRBD2 (6 bases each). With 10 bases removed from V and 2 bases from J, the gap between germline ends came to 20 bases. The CDR3 spans 15 residues. Germline V lookup: CDR1 ENHRY, CDR2 SYGVKD.

This clonotype has ten or more counts. The gene calls are TRBV7-2 and TRBJ1-5, with 10 bases matching TRBD1. CDR1 is SGHTA and CDR2 is FQGNSA in the germline V gene. With V trimmed by 4 bases and J by 8 bases, 11 bases remained unmatched. This CDR3 has 16 residues. The CDR3 sequence: CASSSTGTGAREPQHF. CDR3 DNA sequence: TGTGCCAGCAGCTCTACCGGGACAGGGGCTAGAGAGCCCCAGCATTTT.

The rearrangement joins TRBV5-1 to TRBJ2-2; 8 nucleotides agree with TRBD1. The CDR3 contains 16 residues. Germline loops: CDR1 SGHRS, CDR2 YFSETQ. J gave up 6 bases and V 4 bases, and 11 bases lay outside the gene matches. CDR3 amino acids: CASSTGTGLIAGELFF. In DNA form, the CDR3 reads TGCGCCAGCAGCACCGGGACAGGTCTTATTGCCGGGGAGCTGTTTTTT.

This clonotype has a count of ten or more. The V and J genes are TRBV29-1 and TRBJ1-1; D unclear. CDR1 SQVTM and CDR2 ANQGSEA come from the germline V gene. There are 13 residues in the CDR3. V lost 5 bases to trimming and J lost 4 bases, with 14 bases between them. The DNA for the CDR3 is TGCAGCGTTAATGGGTGGGGTAGCACTGAAGCTTTCTTT. This codes for CSVNGWGSTEAFF.

This clonotype was detected many times. V usage is TRBV12-3 or TRBV12-4 and J usage is TRBJ1-4; no definite D call. Trimming cost V 1 base and J 11 bases, with 14 bases left between them. The CDR3 runs to 14 residues. The DNA for the CDR3 is TGTGCCAGCAGTTTAGAAGGCGGGATTGGGAAACTGTTTTTT. Translated, it gives CASSLEGGIGKLFF.

The sample holds a few counts of this clonotype. The chain recombines TRBV2 with TRBJ2-7; the match to TRBD2 covers 7 bases. The CDR3 sequence is 13 residues long. The V gene's germline CDR1 is SNHLY and CDR2 FYNNEI. V gave up 11 bases and J gave up 0 bases; unmatched junction bases: 7. CDR3 amino acids: CASGGTNSYEQYF. In DNA form, the CDR3 reads TGTGCCTCGGGCGGGACTAACTCCTACGAGCAGTACTTC.

This clonotype was detected ten times or more. The V and J genes are TRBV7-2 and TRBJ1-1, with D unclear. V lost 3 bases, J lost 1 base, and 15 bases lay in between. Germline-derived CDR1 and CDR2 are SGHTA and FQGNSA. This CDR3 has 16 residues. DNA of the CDR3: TGTGCCAGCAGCTTTGGCGGAATAGGCGGGAACACTGAAGCTTTCTTT. Residues: CASSFGGIGGNTEAFF.

The CDR3 reads CASSQGQGAHNQPQHF. In DNA form, the CDR3 reads TGTGCCAGCAGCCAGGGACAGGGGGCACACAATCAGCCCCAGCATTTT. This chain links TRBV7-8 with TRBJ1-5; 12 bases align to TRBD1. In germline, CDR1 is SGHVS, CDR2 FQNEAQ. The length of the CDR3 is 16 residues. The V segment lost 5 bases and the J segment 3 bases; nucleotides outside the gene matches: 5.

This sequence joins TRBV10-3 and TRBJ2-6; TRBD1 agrees at 8 bases. CDR3 length: 16 residues. Germline CDR1 reads ENHRY; CDR2 reads SYGVKD. Losses at the gene ends were 10 bases for V and 2 bases for J; bases not matched to a gene: 10. The CDR3 loop reads CATLNDRGTGANVLTF. CDR3 coding DNA: TGTGCCACCCTGAACGACAGGGGAACTGGGGCCAACGTCCTGACTTTC.

J is TRBJ1-5 and V is TRBV5-1; D call uncertain. The CDR3 totals 15 residues. The V end lost 1 base, the J end lost 1 base, and 9 bases lay between the germline ends. CDR1 and CDR2 (germline): SGHRS, YFSETQ. The CDR3 protein is CASSLSPNSNQPQHF. The CDR3 bases are TGCGCCAGCAGCTTGAGTCCTAACAGCAATCAGCCCCAGCATTTT.

There are a few counts of this clonotype. It may be a read error: a sequence one base away is much more abundant. CDR3 nucleotide sequence: TGTGCCAGCAGCTTGGGAGGGACTAGCGGAGTCCAAGAGACCCAGTACTTC. Residues: CASSLGGTSGVQETQYF. This chain joins TRBV5-1 and TRBJ2-5; TRBD2 matches 11 bases. This CDR3 is built from 17 residues. Per the germline V gene, CDR1 is SGHRS and CDR2 is YFSETQ.

With regard to this clonotype: One base away lies a much larger clone, so this may be a sequencing read error. The CDR3 carries no conserved terminal phenylalanine or tryptophan, so it likely arises from a read error. Because the CDR3's place on the DNA is in doubt, the DNA is left out and the CDR3 is given as listed by TCRdb. The genes are TRBV7-9 and TRBJ2-5. The CDR3 is made up of 11 amino acids, end residues included. From germline, CDR1 is SEHNR and CDR2 FQNEAQ (reference sequence). CDR3 sequence reads: CASSSLNLKYY.

The table lists this clonotype with a few counts. The gene calls are TRBV2 and TRBJ2-2; 9 bases map to TRBD2. Germline V gives CDR1 SNHLY, CDR2 FYNNEI. V shed 4 bases and J 5 bases; nucleotides not matched to a gene: 5. This CDR3 spans 15 amino acids. This chain's CDR3 is CASSVGTSKTGELFF. In DNA, the CDR3 is TGTGCCAGCAGTGTTGGGACTAGCAAGACCGGGGAGCTGTTTTTT.

This clonotype was observed a handful of times. The chain has TRBV7-9 and TRBJ2-1; tentatively, D is TRBD2 (6 bases). The germline V and J ends were trimmed by 4 bases and 4 bases, with 20 bases remaining between them. CDR1 is SEHNR, CDR2 FQNEAQ, per germline (reference sequence). The CDR3 is made up of 17 amino acids. Here the CDR3 reads CASSSVGGASLYNEQFF. The CDR3 DNA reads as TGTGCCAGCAGCTCCGTGGGCGGGGCGAGCCTTTACAATGAGCAGTTCTTC.

About this clonotype: Since a much larger clone is just one base distant, this may be a read error. The chain has TRBV25-1 and TRBJ2-5; the D gene is possibly TRBD2 (5 bases). The germline V gene encodes CDR1 MGHDK and CDR2 SYGVNS. This CDR3 is 14 amino acids long. V lost 8 bases and J lost 5, with 18 bases in between. Here the CDR3 reads CASGGPEQWETQYF. The CDR3 bases are TGTGCCAGCGGAGGCCCGGAACAATGGGAGACCCAGTACTTC.